Each of the 14 T cell receptor beta chains below was sequenced from the same sample in a study of Graves' ophthalmopathy and Graves' hyperthyroidism. Beta-chain TCR CDR3 regions were amplified from RNA transcripts. Second-round multiplex PCR came after first-round RT-PCR with HTBI primers. TCRdb recomputed calls from the multiplex PCR reads with MiXCR, one row per CDR3 protein. This table has 1 million to 1.3 million distinct CDR3 sequences, about two fifths appearing once. Sequencing used peripheral blood or thyroid tissue (not recorded which). These receptors all stem from an adult man with Graves' hyperthyroidism.

This clonotype was detected a few times. The chain recombines TRBV4-2 with TRBJ2-7; 10 positions match TRBD1. Germline CDR1 and CDR2: LGHNA and YNFKEQ. With 2 bases clipped from V and 6 bases from J, the junction kept 4 bases outside the gene matches. This CDR3 has 14 residues. The CDR3 bases are TGTGCCAGCAGCCAATCCCGGACAGGGGGCGAGCAGTACTTC. Translation gives CASSQSRTGGEQYF.

This rearrangement joins TRBV4-3 to TRBJ1-1, with D possibly being TRBD1 (5 bases). V lost 3 bases and J lost 0, with 11 bases in between. Per the germline V gene, CDR1 is LGHNA and CDR2 is YSLEER. This CDR3 has 15 residues. Here the CDR3 DNA reads TGCGCCAGCAGCCACCCTGACAGAATGAACACTGAAGCTTTCTTT. Amino acids: CASSHPDRMNTEAFF.

The chain uses TRBV7-9 and TRBJ2-7; 10 nucleotides align to TRBD2. From germline, CDR1 is SEHNR and CDR2 FQNEAQ (reference sequence). The CDR3 is 16 residues long. V trimming: 10 bases; J trimming: 3 bases; junction bases outside the gene matches: 15. The DNA for the CDR3 is TGTGCCACGGGAGATGGAGCTAGCGGGAGCCGCTACGAGCAGTACTTC. Translation gives CATGDGASGSRYEQYF.

This clonotype has a count of ten or more. The rearrangement links TRBV9 to TRBJ2-7; D call uncertain. V lost 0 bases, J lost 0 bases, and 10 bases lay in between. In germline, CDR1 is SGDLS, CDR2 YYNGEE. The CDR3 is 15 residues long. The CDR3 sequence is CASSVGDSSSYEQYF. The CDR3 DNA reads TGTGCCAGCAGCGTAGGTGACTCCAGCTCCTACGAGCAGTACTTC.

For this clonotype: This may come from a read error, since a much larger clone is one base off. Because it lacks the conserved phenylalanine or tryptophan at the end, this CDR3 is likely a read error. V is TRBV19 and J is TRBJ1-1; no clear D. The germline V and J ends were trimmed by 3 bases and 5 bases, with 13 bases remaining between them. The germline V gene has CDR1 LNHDA and CDR2 SQIVND (reference sequence). This CDR3 is 14 amino acids long. As DNA, the CDR3 is TGTGCCAGTAGTATCGGCACTCTGGGGACTGAAGCTTTCCTT. Its translation is CASSIGTLGTEAFL.

This chain joins TRBV28 and TRBJ2-7; 7 bases are a match to TRBD2. V was clipped by 6 bases and J by 5 bases; unmatched bases: 7. Germline V gene data show CDR1 as MDHEN and CDR2 as SYDVKM. The CDR3 runs 13 residues. The CDR3 region is CASRTQRDHEQYF. CDR3 nucleotide sequence: TGTGCCAGCAGGACTCAGCGGGACCACGAGCAGTACTTC.

At least ten counts were recorded for this clonotype. The rearrangement joins TRBV7-2 to TRBJ2-7; 8 positions agree with TRBD1. The germline V gene encodes CDR1 SGHTA and CDR2 FQGNSA. V lost 6 bases to trimming and J lost 1 base; unmatched junction nucleotides: 8. This CDR3 comprises 15 residues. CDR3 amino acids: CASSWDRMGSYEQYF. In DNA form, the CDR3 reads TGTGCCAGCAGTTGGGACAGGATGGGTTCCTACGAGCAGTACTTC.

V usage is TRBV10-3 and J usage is TRBJ2-7; 7 nucleotides align to TRBD1. The V gene end was trimmed by 10 bases and the J gene end by 1 base; junction bases not matched to a gene: 10. The CDR3 loop spans 14 amino acids. Germline V gene data show CDR1 as ENHRY and CDR2 as SYGVKD. The CDR3 protein is CASSRDRLSYEQYF. CDR3 sequence (DNA): TGTGCCAGCAGCCGGGACAGACTGTCCTACGAGCAGTACTTC.

There are a few counts of this clonotype. V gene TRBV27 combines with J gene TRBJ2-7; D unresolved. The CDR3 runs 12 residues. The V and J ends lost 6 bases and 3 bases respectively, with 9 bases between them. CDR1 MNHEY and CDR2 SMNVEV come from the germline V gene (reference sequence). This CDR3 reads CASRTPFYEQYF. For the CDR3, the DNA is TGTGCCAGCAGGACACCTTTCTACGAGCAGTACTTC.

This chain links TRBV9 with TRBJ2-7; D is unresolved. Germline CDR1 is SGDLS and CDR2 is YYNGEE. The CDR3 sequence is 14 residues long. V was clipped by 0 bases and J by 2 bases, with 9 bases between them. The DNA for the CDR3 is TGTGCCAGCAGCGTAGCAGTGGGCCCCTACGAGCAGTACTTC. Encoded protein: CASSVAVGPYEQYF. The full variable domain, with the rest looked up from reference TRBV9 and TRBJ2-7, is DSGVTQTPKHLITATGQRVTLRCSPRSGDLSVYWYQQSLDQGLQFLIQYYNGEERAKGNILERFSAQQFPDLHSELNLSSLELGDSALYFCASSVAVGPYEQYFGPGTRLTVT.

This chain links TRBV20-1 with TRBJ1-6, with 7 bases lining up with TRBD1. V trimming: 0 bases; J trimming: 1 base; junction bases outside the gene matches: 3. The CDR3 has 16 residues. CDR1 and CDR2 from the germline V gene are DFQATT and SNEGSKA (reference sequence). The CDR3: CSARETGMSYNSPLHF. In DNA form, the CDR3 reads TGCAGTGCTAGAGAGACAGGGATGTCCTATAATTCACCCCTCCACTTT.

This clonotype was observed at least ten times. The rearrangement links TRBV2 to TRBJ1-1; the match to TRBD1 covers 7 bases. With 6 bases clipped from V and 2 bases from J, the junction kept 9 bases outside the gene matches. Germline CDR1 SNHLY, CDR2 FYNNEI. This CDR3 has 15 residues. CDR3 protein: CASSGRDSGNTEAFF. The CDR3 DNA is TGTGCCAGCAGCGGGAGGGACAGCGGCAACACTGAAGCTTTCTTT. The full variable domain, in which reference TRBV2 and TRBJ1-1 provide the parts outside the CDR3, is EPEVTQTPSHQVTQMGQEVILRCVPISNHLYFYWYRQILGQKVEFLVSFYNNEISEKSEIFDDQFSVERPDGSNFTLKIRSTKLEDSAMYFCASSGRDSGNTEAFFGQGTRLTVV.

Ten or more counts support this clonotype. The CDR3 DNA sequence: TGTGCCAGCAGTGATCCGACACCGTTTAATGAAAAACTGTTTTTT. It specifies CASSDPTPFNEKLFF. The genes are TRBV2 and TRBJ1-4; D not resolved. CDR3 length equals 15 residues. The germline V gene has CDR1 SNHLY and CDR2 FYNNEI. V lost 3 bases to trimming and J lost 4 bases, with 12 bases between them.

As for this clonotype: A much larger clone is a single base away; this may be a read error. V usage is TRBV7-9 and J usage is TRBJ2-7; 8 nucleotides align to TRBD1. Looked up from germline, CDR1 is SEHNR and CDR2 is FQNEAQ (reference sequence). There are 14 residues in the CDR3. For the CDR3, the DNA is TGTACCAGCATCCCCGGGACAGGTACCTACGAGCAGTACTTC. Protein product: CTSIPGTGTYEQYF.